The present T cell receptor beta chain was sequenced within a study of cytomegalovirus exposure and HLA in healthy donors. Donors likely had unrecorded immune exposures despite being nominally healthy when sampled. General observations from the study: Most CMV-associated TCR beta chains appeared HLA-restricted in a later analysis.

A remark on this clone: Its target is not known.

The PCR used 60 Vbeta and 13 Jbeta primers. TCRdb's copy holds only in-frame clones and misses some; the assay was immunoSEQ multiplex PCR. The table records 110,000 to 150,000 clones, around 79% of them present only once. The germline CDR1 and CDR2 sequences are SGHRS and YFSETQ. The CDR3 has 15 amino acids. Trimming removed 3 bases at V and 1 base at J, with 11 bases between. This chain connects TRBV5-1 to TRBJ1-5; a possible D gene is TRBD1 (5 bases). This receptor was taken from a male donor in good health and CMV-seronegative. Sequencing input: PBMCs. This chain's CDR3 is CASSSSGGSNQPQHF. CDR3 bases: TGCGCCAGCAGCTCGTCTGGGGGGAGCAATCAGCCCCAGCATTTT.